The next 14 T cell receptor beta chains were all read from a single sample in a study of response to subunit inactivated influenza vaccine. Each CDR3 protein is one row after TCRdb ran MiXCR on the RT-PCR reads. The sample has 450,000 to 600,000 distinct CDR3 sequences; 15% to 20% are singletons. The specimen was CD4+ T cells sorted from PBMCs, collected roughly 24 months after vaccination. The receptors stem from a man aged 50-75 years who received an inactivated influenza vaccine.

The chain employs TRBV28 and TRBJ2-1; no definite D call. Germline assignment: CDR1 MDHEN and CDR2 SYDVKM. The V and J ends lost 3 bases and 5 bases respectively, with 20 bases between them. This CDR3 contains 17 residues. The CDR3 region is CASSFVLNLRQNNEQFF. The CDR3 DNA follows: TGTGCCAGCAGTTTCGTTCTAAACCTAAGACAAAACAATGAGCAGTTCTTC.

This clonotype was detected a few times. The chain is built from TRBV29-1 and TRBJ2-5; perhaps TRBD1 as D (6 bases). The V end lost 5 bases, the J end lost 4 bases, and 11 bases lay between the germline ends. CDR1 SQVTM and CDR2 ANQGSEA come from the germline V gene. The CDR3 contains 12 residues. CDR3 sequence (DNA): TGCAGCGTTAAGGGGGATCGAGAGACCCAGTACTTC. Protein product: CSVKGDRETQYF.

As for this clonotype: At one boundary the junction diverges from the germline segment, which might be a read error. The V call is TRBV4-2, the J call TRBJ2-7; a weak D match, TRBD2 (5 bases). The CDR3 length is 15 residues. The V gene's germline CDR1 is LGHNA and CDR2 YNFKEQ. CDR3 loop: CTSSQEGNPLYEQYF. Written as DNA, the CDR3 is TGTACCAGCAGCCAAGAGGGCAACCCCCTCTACGAGCAGTACTTC.

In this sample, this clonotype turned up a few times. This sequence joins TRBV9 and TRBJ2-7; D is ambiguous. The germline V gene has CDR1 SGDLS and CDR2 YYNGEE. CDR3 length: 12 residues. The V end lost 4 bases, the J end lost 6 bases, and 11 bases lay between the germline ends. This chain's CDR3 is CASSPHKGEQYF. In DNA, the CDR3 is TGTGCCAGCAGCCCCCACAAAGGCGAGCAGTACTTC.

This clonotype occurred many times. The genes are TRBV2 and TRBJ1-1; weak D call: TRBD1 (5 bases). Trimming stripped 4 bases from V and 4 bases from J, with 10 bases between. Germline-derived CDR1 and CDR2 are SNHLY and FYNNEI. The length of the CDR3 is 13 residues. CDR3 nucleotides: TGTGCCAGCAGTGCGCGGGGGACCACTGAAGCTTTCTTT. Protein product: CASSARGTTEAFF.

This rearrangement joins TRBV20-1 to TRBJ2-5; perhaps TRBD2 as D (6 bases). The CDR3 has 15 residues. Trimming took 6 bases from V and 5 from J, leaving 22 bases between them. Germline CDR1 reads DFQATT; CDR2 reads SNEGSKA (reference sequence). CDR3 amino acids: CSAQPSPAGAETQYF. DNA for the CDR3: TGCAGTGCCCAACCTAGCCCAGCGGGTGCCGAGACCCAGTACTTC.

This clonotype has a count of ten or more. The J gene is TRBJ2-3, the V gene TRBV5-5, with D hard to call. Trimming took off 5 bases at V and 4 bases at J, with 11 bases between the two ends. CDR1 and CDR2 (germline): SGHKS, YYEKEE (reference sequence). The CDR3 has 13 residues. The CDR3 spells CASSSQVADTQYF. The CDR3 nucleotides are TGTGCCAGCAGTTCTCAAGTAGCAGATACGCAGTATTTT.

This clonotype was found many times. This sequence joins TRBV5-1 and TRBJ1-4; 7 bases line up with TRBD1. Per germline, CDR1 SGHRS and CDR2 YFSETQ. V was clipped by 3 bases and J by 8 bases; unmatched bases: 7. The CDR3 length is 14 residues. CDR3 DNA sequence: TGCGCCAGCAGCTGGGACAGTGTCGAAGAAAAACTGTTTTTT. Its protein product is CASSWDSVEEKLFF.

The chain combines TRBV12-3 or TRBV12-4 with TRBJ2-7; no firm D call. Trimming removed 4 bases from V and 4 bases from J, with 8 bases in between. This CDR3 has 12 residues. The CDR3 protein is CASSSDAYEQYF. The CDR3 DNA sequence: TGTGCCAGCAGTTCAGACGCATACGAGCAGTACTTC.

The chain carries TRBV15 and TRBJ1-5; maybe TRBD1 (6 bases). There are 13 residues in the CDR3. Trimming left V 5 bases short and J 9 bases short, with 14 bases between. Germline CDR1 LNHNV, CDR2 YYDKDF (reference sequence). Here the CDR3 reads CATSPGDFRPQHF. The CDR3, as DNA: TGTGCCACCAGCCCAGGGGATTTTAGGCCCCAGCATTTT.

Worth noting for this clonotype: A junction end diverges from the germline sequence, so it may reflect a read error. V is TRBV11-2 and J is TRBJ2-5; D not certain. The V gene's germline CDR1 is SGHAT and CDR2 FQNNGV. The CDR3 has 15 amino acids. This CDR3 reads CASSLVRTVQETRYF. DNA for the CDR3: TGTGCCAGCAGCTTAGTTCGGACGGTCCAAGAGACCCGGTACTTC.

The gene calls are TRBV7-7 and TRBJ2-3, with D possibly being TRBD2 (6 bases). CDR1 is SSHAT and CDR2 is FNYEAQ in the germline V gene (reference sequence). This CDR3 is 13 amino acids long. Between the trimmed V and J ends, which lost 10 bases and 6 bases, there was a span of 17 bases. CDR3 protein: CAISQTRSDTQYF. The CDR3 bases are TGTGCCATCTCACAGACTAGATCGGATACGCAGTATTTT.

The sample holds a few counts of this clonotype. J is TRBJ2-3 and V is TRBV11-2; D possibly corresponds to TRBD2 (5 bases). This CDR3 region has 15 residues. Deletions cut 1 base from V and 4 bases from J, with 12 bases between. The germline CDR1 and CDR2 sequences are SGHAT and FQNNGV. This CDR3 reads CASSLAPLVSDTQYF. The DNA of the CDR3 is TGTGCCAGCAGCTTAGCGCCACTAGTCTCAGATACGCAGTATTTT.

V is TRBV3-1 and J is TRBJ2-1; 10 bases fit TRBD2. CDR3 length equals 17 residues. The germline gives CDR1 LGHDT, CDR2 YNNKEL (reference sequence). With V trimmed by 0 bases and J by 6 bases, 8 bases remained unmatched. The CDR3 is CASSQDSYSGRRNEQFF. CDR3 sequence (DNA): TGTGCCAGCAGCCAAGATTCCTATAGCGGGAGGCGCAATGAGCAGTTCTTC.